This T cell receptor (beta chain) was sequenced for a study of vaccination and CD4 T cells after COVID-19. Germline loops: CDR1 MNHEY, CDR2 SVGEGT. This CDR3 is 12 amino acids long. V lost 6 bases to trimming and J lost 8 bases; unmatched junction nucleotides: 6. The Oncomine TCR Beta short-read assay generated sequence data from the DNA of cultured CD4+ T cells. Each CDR3 protein gets one entry after TCRdb re-called the PCR reads with MiXCR. The sample contains about 6,300 distinct CDR3 sequences, approximately 73% of which appear only once. This sample's treatment: approximately 9-day PBMC culture with coronavirus spike peptide pools or control peptides (ViraFEST assay). A remark on this clonotype: Its specificity is not known.

This chain connects TRBV6-2 or TRBV6-3 to TRBJ1-2; 7 bases are a match to TRBD1. The sample was CD4+ T cells from blood, cultured in vitro. The receptor's source is a human donor who had recovered from COVID-19. The CDR3 coding sequence is TGTGCCAGCAGCGGGACAGCAAGAGGCTACACCTTC. Its translation: CASSGTARGYTF.